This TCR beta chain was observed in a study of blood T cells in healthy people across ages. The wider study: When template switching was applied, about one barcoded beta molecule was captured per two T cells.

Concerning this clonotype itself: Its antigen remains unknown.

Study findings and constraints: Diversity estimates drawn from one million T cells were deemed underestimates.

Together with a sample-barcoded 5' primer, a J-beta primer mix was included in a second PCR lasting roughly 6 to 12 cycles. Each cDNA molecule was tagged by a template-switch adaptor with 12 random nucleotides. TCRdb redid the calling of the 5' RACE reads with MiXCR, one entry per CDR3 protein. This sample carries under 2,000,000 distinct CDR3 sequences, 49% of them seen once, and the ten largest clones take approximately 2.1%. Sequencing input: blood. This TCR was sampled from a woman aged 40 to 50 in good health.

This CDR3 reads CASSPPILTQYF. For the CDR3, the DNA is TGTGCCAGCAGTCCTCCCATTTTGACCCAGTACTTC. This chain links TRBV28 with TRBJ2-7; D is undetermined. Gene TRBJ2-5 matches the end of the DNA better, so the J call may be wrong. This CDR3 contains 12 residues. The germline V gene encodes CDR1 MDHEN and CDR2 SYDVKM.